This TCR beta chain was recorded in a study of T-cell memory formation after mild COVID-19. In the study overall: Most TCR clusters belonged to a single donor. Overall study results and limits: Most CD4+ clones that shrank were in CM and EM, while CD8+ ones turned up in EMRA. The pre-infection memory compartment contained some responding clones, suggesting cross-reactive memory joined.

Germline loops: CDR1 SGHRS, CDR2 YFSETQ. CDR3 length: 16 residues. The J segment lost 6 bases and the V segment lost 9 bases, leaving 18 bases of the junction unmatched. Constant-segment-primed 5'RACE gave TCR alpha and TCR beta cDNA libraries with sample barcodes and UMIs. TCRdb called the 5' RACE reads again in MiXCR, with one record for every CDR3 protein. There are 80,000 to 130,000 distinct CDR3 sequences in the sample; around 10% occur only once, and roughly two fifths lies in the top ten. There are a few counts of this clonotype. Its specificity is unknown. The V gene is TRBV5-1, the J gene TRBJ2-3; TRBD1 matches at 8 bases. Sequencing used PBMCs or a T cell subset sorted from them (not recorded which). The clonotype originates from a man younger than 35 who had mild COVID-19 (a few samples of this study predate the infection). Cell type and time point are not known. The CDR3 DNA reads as TGCGCCAACGCCGCACCGGGACAGGAGGCGTCGGATACGCAGTATTTT. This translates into CANAAPGQEASDTQYF.